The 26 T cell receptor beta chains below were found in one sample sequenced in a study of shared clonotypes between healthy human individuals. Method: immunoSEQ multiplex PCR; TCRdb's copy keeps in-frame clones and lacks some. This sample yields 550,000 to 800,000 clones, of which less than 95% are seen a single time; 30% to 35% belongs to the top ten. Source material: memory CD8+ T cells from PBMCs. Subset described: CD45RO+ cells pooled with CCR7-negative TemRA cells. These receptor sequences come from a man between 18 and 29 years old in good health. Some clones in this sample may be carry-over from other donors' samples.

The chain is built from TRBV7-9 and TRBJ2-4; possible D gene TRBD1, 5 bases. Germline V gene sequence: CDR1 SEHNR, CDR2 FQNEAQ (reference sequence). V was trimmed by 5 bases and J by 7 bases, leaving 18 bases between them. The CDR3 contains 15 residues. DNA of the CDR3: TGTGCCAGCAGCCCTACGGACATCCCTGGGAACATTCAGTACTTC. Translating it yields CASSPTDIPGNIQYF.

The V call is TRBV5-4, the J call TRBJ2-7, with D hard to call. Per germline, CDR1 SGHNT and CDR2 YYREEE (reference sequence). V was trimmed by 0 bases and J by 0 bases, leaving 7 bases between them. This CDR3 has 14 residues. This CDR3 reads CASSLGDSSYEQYF. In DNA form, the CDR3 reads TGTGCCAGCAGCTTGGGTGATAGCTCCTACGAGCAGTACTTC. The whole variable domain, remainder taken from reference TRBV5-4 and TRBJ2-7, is ETGVTQSPTHLIKTRGQQVTLRCSSQSGHNTVSWYQQALGQGPQFIFQYYREEENGRGNFPPRFSGLQFPNYSSELNVNALELDDSALYLCASSLGDSSYEQYFGPGTRLTVT.

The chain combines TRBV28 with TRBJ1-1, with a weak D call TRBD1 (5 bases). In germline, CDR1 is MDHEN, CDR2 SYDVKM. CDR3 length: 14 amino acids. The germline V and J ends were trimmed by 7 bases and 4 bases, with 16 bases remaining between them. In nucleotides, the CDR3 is TGTGCCAGCATTAGTTCGAGGGGTAGCACTGAAGCTTTCTTT. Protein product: CASISSRGSTEAFF.

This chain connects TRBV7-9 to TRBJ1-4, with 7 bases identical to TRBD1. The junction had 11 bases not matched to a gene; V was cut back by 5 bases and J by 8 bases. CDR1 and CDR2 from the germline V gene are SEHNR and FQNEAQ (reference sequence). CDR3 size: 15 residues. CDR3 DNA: TGTGCCAGCAGCACATCGACAGGGTCGGAGGAAAAACTGTTTTTT. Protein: CASSTSTGSEEKLFF.

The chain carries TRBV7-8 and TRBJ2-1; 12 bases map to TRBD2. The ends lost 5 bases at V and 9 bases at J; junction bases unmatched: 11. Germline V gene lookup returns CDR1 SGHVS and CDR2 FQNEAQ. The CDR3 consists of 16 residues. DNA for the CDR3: TGTGCCAGCAGCACTACCAGACTAGCGGGAGTTCTTGAGCAGTTCTTC. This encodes CASSTTRLAGVLEQFF. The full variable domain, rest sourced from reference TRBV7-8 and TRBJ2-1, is GAGVSQSPRYKVAKRGQDVALRCDPISGHVSLFWYQQALGQGPEFLTYFQNEAQLDKSGLPSDRFFAERPEGSVSTLKIQRTQQEDSAVYLCASSTTRLAGVLEQFFGPGTRLTVL.

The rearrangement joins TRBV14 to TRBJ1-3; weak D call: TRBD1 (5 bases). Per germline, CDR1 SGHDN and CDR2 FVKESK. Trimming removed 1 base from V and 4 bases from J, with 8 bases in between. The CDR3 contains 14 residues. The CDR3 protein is CASSQGGVGNTIYF. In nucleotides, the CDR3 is TGTGCCAGCAGCCAAGGAGGGGTCGGAAACACCATATATTTT.

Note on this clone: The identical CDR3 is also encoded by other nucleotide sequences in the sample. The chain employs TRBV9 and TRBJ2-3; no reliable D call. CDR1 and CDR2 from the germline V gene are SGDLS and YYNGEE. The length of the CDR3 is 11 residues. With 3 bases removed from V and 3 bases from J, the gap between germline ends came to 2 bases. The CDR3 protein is CASSATDTQYF. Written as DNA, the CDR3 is TGTGCCAGCAGCGCGACAGATACGCAGTATTTT.

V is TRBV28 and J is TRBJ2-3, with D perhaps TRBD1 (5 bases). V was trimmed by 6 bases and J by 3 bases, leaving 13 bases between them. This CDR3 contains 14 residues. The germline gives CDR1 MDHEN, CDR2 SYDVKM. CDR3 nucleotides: TGTGCCAGCAGGCGACAGTTAAGGACAGATACGCAGTATTTT. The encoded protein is CASRRQLRTDTQYF.

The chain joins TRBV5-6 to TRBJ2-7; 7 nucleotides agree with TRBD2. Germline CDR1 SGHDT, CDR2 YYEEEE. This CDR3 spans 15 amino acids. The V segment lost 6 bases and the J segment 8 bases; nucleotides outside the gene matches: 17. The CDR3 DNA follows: TGTGCCAGCATCCCGGCGGGTCTAGCGGAGGGGAAGCAGTACTTC. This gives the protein CASIPAGLAEGKQYF. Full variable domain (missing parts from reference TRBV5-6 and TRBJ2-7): DAGVTQSPTHLIKTRGQQVTLRCSPKSGHDTVSWYQQALGQGPQFIFQYYEEEERQRGNFPDRFSGHQFPNYSSELNVNALLLGDSALYLCASIPAGLAEGKQYFGPGTRLTVT.

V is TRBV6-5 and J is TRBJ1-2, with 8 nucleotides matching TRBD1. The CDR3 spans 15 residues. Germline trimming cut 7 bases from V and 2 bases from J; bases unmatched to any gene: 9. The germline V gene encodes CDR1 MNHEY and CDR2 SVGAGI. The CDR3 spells CASTPRAGGNYGYTF. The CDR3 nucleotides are TGTGCCAGCACCCCTCGGGCAGGGGGCAACTATGGCTACACCTTC.

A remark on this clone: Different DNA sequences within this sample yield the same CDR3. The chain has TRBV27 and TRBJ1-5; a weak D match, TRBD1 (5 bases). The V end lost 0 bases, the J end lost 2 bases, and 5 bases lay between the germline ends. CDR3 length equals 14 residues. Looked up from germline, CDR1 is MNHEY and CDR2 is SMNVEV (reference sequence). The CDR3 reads CASSLSGGNQPQHF. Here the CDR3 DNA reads TGTGCCAGCAGTTTATCAGGGGGCAATCAGCCCCAGCATTTT.

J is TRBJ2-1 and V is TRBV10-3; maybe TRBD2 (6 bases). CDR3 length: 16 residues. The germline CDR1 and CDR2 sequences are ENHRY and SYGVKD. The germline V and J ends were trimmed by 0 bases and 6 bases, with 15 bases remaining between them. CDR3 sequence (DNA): TGTGCCATCAGTGAGTCGATATCGGGAGTCCTCAATGAGCAGTTCTTC. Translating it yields CAISESISGVLNEQFF.

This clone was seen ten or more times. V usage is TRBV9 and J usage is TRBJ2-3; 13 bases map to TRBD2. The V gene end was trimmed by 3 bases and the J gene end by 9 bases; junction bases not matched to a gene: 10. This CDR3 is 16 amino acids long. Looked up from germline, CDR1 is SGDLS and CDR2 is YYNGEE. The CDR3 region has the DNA TGTGCCAGCAGCGCCGATCGGACTAGCGGGAGTCCGACGCAGTATTTT. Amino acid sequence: CASSADRTSGSPTQYF.

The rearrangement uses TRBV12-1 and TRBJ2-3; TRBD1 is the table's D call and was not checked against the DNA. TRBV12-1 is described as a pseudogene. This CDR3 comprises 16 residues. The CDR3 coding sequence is TGTGCCAGCAGCTTCGGGACAGGGCGGGGGGCAGATACGCAGTATTTT. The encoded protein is CASSFGTGRGADTQYF.

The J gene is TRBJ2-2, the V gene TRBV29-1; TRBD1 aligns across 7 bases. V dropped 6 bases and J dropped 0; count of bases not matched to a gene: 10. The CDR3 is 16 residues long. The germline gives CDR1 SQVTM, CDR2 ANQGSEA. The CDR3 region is CSVRLRQGPNTGELFF. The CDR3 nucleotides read TGCAGCGTGAGACTAAGACAGGGCCCGAACACCGGGGAGCTGTTTTTT.

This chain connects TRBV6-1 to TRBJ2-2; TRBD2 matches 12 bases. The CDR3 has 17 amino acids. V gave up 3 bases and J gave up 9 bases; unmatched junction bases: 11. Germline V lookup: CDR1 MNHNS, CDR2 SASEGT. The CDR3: CASSDMRLAGGPRELFF. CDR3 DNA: TGTGCCAGCAGTGATATGCGTCTAGCGGGAGGGCCACGGGAGCTGTTTTTT.

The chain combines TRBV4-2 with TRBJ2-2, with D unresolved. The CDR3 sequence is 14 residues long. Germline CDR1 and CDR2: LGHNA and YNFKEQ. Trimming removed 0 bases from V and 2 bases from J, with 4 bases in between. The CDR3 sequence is CASSQEDNTGELFF. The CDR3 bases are TGTGCCAGCAGCCAAGAAGATAACACCGGGGAGCTGTTTTTT.

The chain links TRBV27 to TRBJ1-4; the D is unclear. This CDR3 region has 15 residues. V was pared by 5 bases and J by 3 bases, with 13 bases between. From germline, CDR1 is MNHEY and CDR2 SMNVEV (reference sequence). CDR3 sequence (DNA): TGTGCCAGCAGTCCTGTAGCAGTGGCTAATGAAAAACTGTTTTTT. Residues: CASSPVAVANEKLFF.

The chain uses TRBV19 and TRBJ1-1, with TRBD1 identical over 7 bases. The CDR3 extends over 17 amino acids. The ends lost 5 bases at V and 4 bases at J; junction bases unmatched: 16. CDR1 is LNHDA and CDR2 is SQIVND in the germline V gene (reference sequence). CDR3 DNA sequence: TGTGCCAGTAGTGGCAGGGGGTCCCGAATCCGAGGCACTGAAGCTTTCTTT. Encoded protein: CASSGRGSRIRGTEAFF.

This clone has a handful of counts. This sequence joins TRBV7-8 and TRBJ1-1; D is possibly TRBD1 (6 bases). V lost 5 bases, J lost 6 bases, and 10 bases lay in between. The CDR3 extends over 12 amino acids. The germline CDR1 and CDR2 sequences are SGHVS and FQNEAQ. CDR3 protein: CASSTQGPEAFF. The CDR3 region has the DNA TGTGCCAGCAGCACACAGGGACCTGAAGCTTTCTTT.

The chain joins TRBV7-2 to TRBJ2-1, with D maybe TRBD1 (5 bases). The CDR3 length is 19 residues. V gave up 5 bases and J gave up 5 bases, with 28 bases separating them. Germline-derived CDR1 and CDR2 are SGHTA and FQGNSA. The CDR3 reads CASSPVKLGALFKNNEQFF. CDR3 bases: TGTGCCAGCAGCCCGGTGAAGTTAGGGGCCCTGTTCAAAAACAATGAGCAGTTCTTC.

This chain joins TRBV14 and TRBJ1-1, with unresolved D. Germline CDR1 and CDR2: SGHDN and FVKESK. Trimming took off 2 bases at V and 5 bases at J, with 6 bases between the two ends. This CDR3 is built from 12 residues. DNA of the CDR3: TGTGCCAGCAGCCAATGGGCGACTGAAGCTTTCTTT. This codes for CASSQWATEAFF.

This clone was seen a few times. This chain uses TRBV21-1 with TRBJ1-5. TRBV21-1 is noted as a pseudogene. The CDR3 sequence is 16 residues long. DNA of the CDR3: TGTGCCAGCAGCAAAGTTTGGACGGGTGACAATCAGCCCCAGCATTTT. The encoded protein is CASSKVWTGDNQPQHF.

CDR3 DNA sequence: TGTGCCAGCTCACCAACGCGGGTCGACCCAGATGAAGCTTTCTTT. Its protein is CASSPTRVDPDEAFF. The rearrangement links TRBV18 to TRBJ1-1; D gene unclear. Looked up from germline, CDR1 is KGHSH and CDR2 is LQKENI. V lost 2 bases to trimming and J lost 7 bases, with 17 bases between them. The length of the CDR3 is 15 residues.

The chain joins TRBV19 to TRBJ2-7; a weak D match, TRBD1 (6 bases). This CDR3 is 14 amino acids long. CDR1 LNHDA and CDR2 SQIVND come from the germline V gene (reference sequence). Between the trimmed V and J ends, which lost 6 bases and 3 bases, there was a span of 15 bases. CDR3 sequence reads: CASSKGDGSYEQYF. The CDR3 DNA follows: TGTGCCAGTAGCAAGGGGGACGGAAGCTACGAGCAGTACTTC. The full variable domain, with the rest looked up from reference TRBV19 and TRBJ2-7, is DGGITQSPKYLFRKEGQNVTLSCEQNLNHDAMYWYRQDPGQGLRLIYYSQIVNDFQKGDIAEGYSVSREKKESFPLTVTSAQKNPTAFYLCASSKGDGSYEQYFGPGTRLTVT.

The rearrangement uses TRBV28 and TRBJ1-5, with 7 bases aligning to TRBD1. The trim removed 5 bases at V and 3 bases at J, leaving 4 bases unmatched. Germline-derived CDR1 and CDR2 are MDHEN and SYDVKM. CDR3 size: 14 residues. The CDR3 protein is CASSSDRDNQPQHF. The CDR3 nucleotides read TGTGCCAGCAGTAGCGACAGGGACAATCAGCCCCAGCATTTT.